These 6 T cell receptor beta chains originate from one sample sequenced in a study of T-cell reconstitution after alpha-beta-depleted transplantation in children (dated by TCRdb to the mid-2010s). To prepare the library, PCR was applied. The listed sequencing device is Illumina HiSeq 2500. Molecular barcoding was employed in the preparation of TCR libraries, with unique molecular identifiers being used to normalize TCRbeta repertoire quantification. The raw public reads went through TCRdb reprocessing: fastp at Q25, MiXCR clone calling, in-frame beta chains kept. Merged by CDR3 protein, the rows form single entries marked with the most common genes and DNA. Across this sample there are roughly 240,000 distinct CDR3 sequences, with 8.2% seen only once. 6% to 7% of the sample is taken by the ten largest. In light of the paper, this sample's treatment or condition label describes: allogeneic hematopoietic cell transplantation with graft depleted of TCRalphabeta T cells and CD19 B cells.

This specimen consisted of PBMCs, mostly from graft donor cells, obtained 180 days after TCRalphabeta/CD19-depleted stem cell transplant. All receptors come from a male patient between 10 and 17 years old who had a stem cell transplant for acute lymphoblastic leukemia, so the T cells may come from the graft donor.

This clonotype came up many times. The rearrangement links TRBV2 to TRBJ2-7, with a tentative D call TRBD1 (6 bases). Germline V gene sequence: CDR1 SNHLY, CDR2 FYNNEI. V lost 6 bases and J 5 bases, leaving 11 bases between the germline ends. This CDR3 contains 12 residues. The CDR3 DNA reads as TGTGCCAGCAGCGGACAGTCCCACGAGCAGTACTTC. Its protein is CASSGQSHEQYF.

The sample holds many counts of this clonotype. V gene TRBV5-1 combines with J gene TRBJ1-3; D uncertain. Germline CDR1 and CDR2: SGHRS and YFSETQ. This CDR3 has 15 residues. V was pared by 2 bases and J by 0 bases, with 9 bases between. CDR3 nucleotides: TGCGCCAGCAGCTTAGACTCCTTCTCTGGAAACACCATATATTTT. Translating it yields CASSLDSFSGNTIYF.

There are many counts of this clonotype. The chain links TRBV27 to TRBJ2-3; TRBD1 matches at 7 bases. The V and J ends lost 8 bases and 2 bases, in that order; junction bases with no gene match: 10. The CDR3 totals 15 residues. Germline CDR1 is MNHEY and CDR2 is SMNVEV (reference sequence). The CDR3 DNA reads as TGTGCCAGCTCCATGCTCCAGGGGGTCACAGATACGCAGTATTTT. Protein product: CASSMLQGVTDTQYF.

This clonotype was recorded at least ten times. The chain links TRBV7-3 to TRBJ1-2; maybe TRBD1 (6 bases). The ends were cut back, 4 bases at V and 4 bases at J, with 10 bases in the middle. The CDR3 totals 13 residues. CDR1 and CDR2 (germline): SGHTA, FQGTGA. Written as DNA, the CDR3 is TGTGCCAGCAGCTCGGGACAAGGCTATGGCTACACCTTC. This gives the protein CASSSGQGYGYTF. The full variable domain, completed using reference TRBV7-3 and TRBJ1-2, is GAGVSQTPSNKVTEKGKYVELRCDPISGHTALYWYRQSLGQGPEFLIYFQGTGAADDSGLPNDRFFAVRPEGSVSTLKIQRTERGDSAVYLCASSSGQGYGYTFGSGTRLTVV.

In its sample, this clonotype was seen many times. CDR3 bases: TGTGCCAGCAGTTTGAGTCAGCCCCAGCATTTT. Its protein is CASSLSQPQHF. The chain couples TRBV12-3 or TRBV12-4 to TRBJ1-5; D unresolved. With 3 bases removed from V and 6 bases from J, the gap between germline ends came to 3 bases. The CDR3 is 11 amino acids.

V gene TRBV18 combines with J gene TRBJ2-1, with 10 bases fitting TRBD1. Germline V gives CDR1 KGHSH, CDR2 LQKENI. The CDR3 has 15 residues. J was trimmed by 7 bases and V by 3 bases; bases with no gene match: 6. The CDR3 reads CASSPKLGQGNEQFF. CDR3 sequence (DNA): TGTGCCAGCTCACCTAAGCTGGGACAGGGGAATGAGCAGTTCTTC.